This TCR beta chain was profiled in a study of blood T cell repertoires in COVID-19. About the research overall: Acute and convalescent COVID-19 specimens originated in the United States, Italy and Spain. PBMCs, B-cell-depleted T cells, or T cells were the source of the cDNA or gDNA that made up the material.

In the authors' workflow: Nucleated cell counts were estimated from reference gene primer amplification. Using immunoSEQ multiplex PCR, the repertoire was profiled, and TCRdb retains in-frame clones only, with some absent. The DNA gave D and trimming, while V, J and clone size come from that table. The profile covers fewer than 45,000 clones, with approximately 80% appearing a single time and 4.8% taken by the ten largest. V lost 5 bases, J lost 8 bases, and 18 bases lay in between. CDR1 and CDR2 (germline): MDHEN, SYDVKM. The CDR3 consists of 14 residues. The chain carries TRBV28 and TRBJ1-1; D not resolved. This sequence originates from a man aged 50-60 years with active COVID-19. The sequenced sample was peripheral blood. The CDR3 DNA is TGTGCCAGCAGTCCGACCTGGGCCCCAGACGAAGCTTTCTTT. It codes for CASSPTWAPDEAFF.